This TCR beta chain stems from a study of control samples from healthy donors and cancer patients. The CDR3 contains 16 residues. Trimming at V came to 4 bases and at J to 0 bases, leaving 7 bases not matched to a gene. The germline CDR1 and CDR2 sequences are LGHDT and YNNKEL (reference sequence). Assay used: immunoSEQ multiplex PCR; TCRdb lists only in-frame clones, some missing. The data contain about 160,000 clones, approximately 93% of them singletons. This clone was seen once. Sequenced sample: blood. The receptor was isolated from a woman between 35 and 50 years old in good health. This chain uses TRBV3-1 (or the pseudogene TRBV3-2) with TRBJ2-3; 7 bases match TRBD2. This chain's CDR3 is CASSPGDGGSTDTQYF. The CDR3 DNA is TGTGCCAGCAGCCCCGGCGACGGGGGGAGCACAGATACGCAGTATTTT.